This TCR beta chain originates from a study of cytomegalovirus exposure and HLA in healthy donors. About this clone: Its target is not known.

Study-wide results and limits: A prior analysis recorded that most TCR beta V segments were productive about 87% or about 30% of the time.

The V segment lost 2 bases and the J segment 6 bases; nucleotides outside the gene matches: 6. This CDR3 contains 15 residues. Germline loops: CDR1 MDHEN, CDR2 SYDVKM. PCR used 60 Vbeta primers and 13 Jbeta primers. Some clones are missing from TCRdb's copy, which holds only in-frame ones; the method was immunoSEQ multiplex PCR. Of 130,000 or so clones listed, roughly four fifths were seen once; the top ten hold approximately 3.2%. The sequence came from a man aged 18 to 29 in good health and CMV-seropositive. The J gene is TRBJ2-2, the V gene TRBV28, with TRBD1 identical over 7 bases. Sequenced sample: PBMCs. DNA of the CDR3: TGTGCCAGCAGTTTACCACCGCAGGGGGCCGGGGAGCTGTTTTTT. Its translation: CASSLPPQGAGELFF.